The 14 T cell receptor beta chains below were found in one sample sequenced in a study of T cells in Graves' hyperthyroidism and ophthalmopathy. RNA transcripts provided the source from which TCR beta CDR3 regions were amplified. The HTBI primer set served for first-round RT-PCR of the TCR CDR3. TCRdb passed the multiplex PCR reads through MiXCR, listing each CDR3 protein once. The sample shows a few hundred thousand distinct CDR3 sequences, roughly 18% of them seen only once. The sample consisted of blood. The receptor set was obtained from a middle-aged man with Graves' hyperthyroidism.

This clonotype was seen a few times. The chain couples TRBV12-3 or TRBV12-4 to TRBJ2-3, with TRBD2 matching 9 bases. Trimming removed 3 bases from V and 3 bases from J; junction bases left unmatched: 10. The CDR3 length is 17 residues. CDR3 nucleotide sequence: TGTGCCAGCAGTTTGTTCGAAGCGGGGGGCCAGACAGATACGCAGTATTTT. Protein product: CASSLFEAGGQTDTQYF.

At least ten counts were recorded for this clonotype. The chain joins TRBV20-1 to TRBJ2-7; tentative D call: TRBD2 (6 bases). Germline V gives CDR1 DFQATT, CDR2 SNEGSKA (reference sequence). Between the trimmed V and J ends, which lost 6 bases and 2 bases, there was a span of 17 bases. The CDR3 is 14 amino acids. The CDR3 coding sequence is TGCAGTGCCCGATTTGGTAGCGGACCCTACGAGCAGTACTTC. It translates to CSARFGSGPYEQYF.

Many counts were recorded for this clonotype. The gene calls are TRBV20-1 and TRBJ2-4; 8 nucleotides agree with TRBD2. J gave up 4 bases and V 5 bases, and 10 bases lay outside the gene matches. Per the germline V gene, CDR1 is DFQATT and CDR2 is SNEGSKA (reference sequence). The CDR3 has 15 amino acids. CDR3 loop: CSARNRGGEKNIQYF. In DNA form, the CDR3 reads TGCAGTGCTCGAAATCGGGGGGGCGAGAAAAACATTCAGTACTTC.

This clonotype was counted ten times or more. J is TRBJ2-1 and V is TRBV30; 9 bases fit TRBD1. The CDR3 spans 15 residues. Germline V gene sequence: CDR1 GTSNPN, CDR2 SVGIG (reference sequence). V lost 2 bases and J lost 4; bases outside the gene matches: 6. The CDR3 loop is CAWSMDRGRYNEQFF. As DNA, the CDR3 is TGTGCCTGGAGTATGGACAGGGGTAGGTACAATGAGCAGTTCTTC.

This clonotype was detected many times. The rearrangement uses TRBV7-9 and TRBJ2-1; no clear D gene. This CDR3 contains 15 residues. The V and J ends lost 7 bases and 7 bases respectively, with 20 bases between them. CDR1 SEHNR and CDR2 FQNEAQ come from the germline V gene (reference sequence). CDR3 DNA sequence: TGTGCCAGCACCCCACCACCCAGGTTCGGGAATGAGCAGTTCTTC. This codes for CASTPPPRFGNEQFF. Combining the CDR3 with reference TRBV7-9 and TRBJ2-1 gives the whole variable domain DTGVSQNPRHKITKRGQNVTFRCDPISEHNRLYWYRQTLGQGPEFLTYFQNEAQLEKSRLLSDRFSAERPKGSFSTLEIQRTEQGDSAMYLCASTPPPRFGNEQFFGPGTRLTVL.

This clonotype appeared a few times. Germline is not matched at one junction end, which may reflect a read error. The CDR3 DNA is TGTGCTAGCAGCTACGACAAGTACAATGAGCAGTTCTTC. Amino acids: CASSYDKYNEQFF. The chain has TRBV7-7 and TRBJ2-1, with no clear D. Germline loops: CDR1 SSHAT, CDR2 FNYEAQ (reference sequence). This CDR3 has 13 amino acids.

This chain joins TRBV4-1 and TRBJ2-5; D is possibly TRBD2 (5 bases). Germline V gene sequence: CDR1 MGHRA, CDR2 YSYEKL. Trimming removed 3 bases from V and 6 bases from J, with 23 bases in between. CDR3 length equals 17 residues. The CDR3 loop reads CASSHGQRSHPEKTQYF. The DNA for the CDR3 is TGCGCCAGCAGCCATGGCCAGCGGAGTCACCCGGAAAAGACCCAGTACTTC.

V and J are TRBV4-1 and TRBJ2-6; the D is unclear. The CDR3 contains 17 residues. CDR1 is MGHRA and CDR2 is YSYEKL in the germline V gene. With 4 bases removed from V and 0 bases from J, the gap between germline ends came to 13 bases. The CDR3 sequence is CASSPSPNFSGANVLTF. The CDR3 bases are TGCGCCAGCAGCCCCTCTCCGAACTTCTCTGGGGCCAACGTCCTGACTTTC.

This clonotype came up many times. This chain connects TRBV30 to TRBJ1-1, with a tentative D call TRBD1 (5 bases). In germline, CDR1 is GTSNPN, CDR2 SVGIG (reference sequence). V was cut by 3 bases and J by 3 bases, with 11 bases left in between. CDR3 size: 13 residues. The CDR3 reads CAWSSRGDTEAFF. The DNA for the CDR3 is TGTGCCTGGAGCAGTCGGGGGGACACTGAAGCTTTCTTT.

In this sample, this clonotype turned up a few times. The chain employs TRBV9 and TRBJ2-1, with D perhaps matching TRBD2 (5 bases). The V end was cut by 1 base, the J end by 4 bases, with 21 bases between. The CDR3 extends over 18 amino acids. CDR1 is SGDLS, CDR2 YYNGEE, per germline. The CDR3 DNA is TGTGCCAGCAGCGTATCTCCCCGAGGGCCCCGTGAATACAATGAGCAGTTCTTC. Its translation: CASSVSPRGPREYNEQFF.

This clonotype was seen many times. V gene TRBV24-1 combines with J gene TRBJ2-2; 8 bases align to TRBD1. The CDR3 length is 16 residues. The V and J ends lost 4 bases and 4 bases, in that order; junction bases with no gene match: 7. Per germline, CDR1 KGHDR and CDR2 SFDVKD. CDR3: CATSDPTGAGTGELFF. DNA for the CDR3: TGTGCCACCAGTGACCCGACAGGGGCGGGCACCGGGGAGCTGTTTTTT.

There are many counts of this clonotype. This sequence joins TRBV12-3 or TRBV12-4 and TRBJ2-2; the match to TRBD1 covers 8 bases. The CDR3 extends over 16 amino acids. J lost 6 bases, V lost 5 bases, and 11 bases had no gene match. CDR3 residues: CASSPEVGQGPGELFF. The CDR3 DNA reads TGTGCCAGCAGTCCAGAGGTCGGACAGGGTCCCGGGGAGCTGTTTTTT.

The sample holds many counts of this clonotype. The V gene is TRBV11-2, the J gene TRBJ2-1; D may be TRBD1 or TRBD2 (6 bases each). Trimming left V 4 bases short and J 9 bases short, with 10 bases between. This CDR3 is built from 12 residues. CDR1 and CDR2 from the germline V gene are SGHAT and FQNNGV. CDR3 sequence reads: CASSWGAGEQFF. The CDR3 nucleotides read TGTGCCAGCAGCTGGGGGGCAGGTGAGCAGTTCTTC.

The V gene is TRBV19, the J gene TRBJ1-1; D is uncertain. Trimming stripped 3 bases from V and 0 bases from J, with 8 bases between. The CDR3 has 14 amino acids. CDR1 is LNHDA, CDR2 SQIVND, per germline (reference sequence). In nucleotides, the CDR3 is TGTGCCAGTAGTATCCCCCTGATGAACACTGAAGCTTTCTTT. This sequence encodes CASSIPLMNTEAFF.